The rows below give T cell receptor beta chains drawn from one sample of a study of blood T cell repertoires in COVID-19. Profiling relied on immunoSEQ multiplex PCR, and the TCRdb table lists in-frame clones only, not all of them. Counted here are some 150,000 clones, roughly 90% occurring once; the ten biggest clones make up approximately 1.2%. The sequencing input was PBMCs or T cells enriched from blood (not recorded which). These receptors were obtained from a woman aged 25-40 years with acute COVID-19. Both conserved end residues are part of each CDR3. Each record gives: D gene, clone size, J gene, V gene, CDR3 protein, CDR3 DNA. A D gene is named only where the DNA matches it firmly. For some rows the clone size is stated as once, few or many, or as a class when expanded; others skip it.

d_gene: .; abundance: .; j_gene: TRBJ1-1; v_gene: TRBV28; CDR3aa: CASSALNTEAFF; CDR3nt: TGTGCCAGCAGTGCCCTAAACACTGAAGCTTTCTTT
d_gene: .; abundance: .; j_gene: TRBJ1-1; v_gene: TRBV7-3; CDR3aa: CASSRGLLNTEAFF; CDR3nt: TGTGCCAGCAGCCGAGGCCTATTGAACACTGAAGCTTTCTTT
d_gene: .; abundance: .; j_gene: TRBJ2-1; v_gene: TRBV7-9; CDR3aa: CASSDPKSYNEQFF; CDR3nt: TGTGCCAGCAGCGATCCAAAGAGTTACAATGAGCAGTTCTTC
d_gene: TRBD2; abundance: .; j_gene: TRBJ2-1; v_gene: TRBV9; CDR3aa: CASSLAGGWNEQFF; CDR3nt: TGTGCCAGCAGTCTAGCGGGAGGGTGGAATGAGCAGTTCTTC
d_gene: TRBD2; abundance: once; j_gene: TRBJ2-7; v_gene: TRBV27; CDR3aa: CASSPLLAGGAYEQYF; CDR3nt: TGTGCCAGCAGTCCCTTATTAGCGGGAGGCGCCTACGAGCAGTACTTC
d_gene: TRBD1; abundance: once; j_gene: TRBJ2-7; v_gene: TRBV4-1; CDR3aa: CASSHQAGQDRGRPRDF; CDR3nt: TGCGCCAGCAGCCATCAAGCGGGTCAGGACAGGGGACGACCTAGGGACTTC
d_gene: .; abundance: .; j_gene: TRBJ2-4; v_gene: TRBV20-1; CDR3aa: CSASAGEPNIQYF; CDR3nt: TGCAGTGCTAGTGCCGGGGAGCCAAACATTCAGTACTTC
d_gene: .; abundance: .; j_gene: TRBJ2-7; v_gene: TRBV6-2/TRBV6-3; CDR3aa: CASSYLPYNNYEQYF; CDR3nt: TGTGCCAGCAGTTATCTTCCATACAACAACTACGAGCAGTACTTC
d_gene: TRBD2; abundance: .; j_gene: TRBJ2-1; v_gene: TRBV2; CDR3aa: CASRMGLAGGSNEQFF; CDR3nt: TGTGCCAGCAGAATGGGACTAGCGGGAGGGAGCAATGAGCAGTTCTTC
d_gene: TRBD1; abundance: .; j_gene: TRBJ1-3; v_gene: TRBV24-1; CDR3aa: CATSDPGTGGNTIYF; CDR3nt: TGTGCCACCAGTGATCCCGGGACAGGAGGAAACACCATATATTTT
d_gene: .; abundance: .; j_gene: TRBJ1-5; v_gene: TRBV7-2; CDR3aa: CASSLIGQVGQPQHF; CDR3nt: TGTGCCAGCAGCTTAATTGGCCAGGTCGGCCAGCCCCAGCATTTT
d_gene: .; abundance: .; j_gene: TRBJ2-3; v_gene: TRBV7-2; CDR3aa: CASSLARGAGENF; CDR3nt: TGTGCCAGCAGCTTAGCTAGAGGGGCAGGGGAGAATTTT
d_gene: .; abundance: .; j_gene: TRBJ1-3; v_gene: TRBV30; CDR3aa: CAWSSGISGNTIYF; CDR3nt: TGTGCCTGGAGCTCAGGGATCTCTGGAAACACCATATATTTT
d_gene: .; abundance: .; j_gene: TRBJ1-6; v_gene: TRBV11-2; CDR3aa: CASSKGQPLHF; CDR3nt: TGTGCCAGCAGCAAAGGACAGCCCCTCCACTTT
d_gene: .; abundance: .; j_gene: TRBJ1-2; v_gene: TRBV28; CDR3aa: CASSLGAGGNYGYTF; CDR3nt: TGTGCCAGCAGTTTAGGGGCCGGGGGGAACTATGGCTACACCTTC
d_gene: TRBD1; abundance: .; j_gene: TRBJ1-1; v_gene: TRBV5-1; CDR3aa: CASSFNRGNTEAFF; CDR3nt: TGCGCCAGCAGCTTTAACAGGGGAAACACTGAAGCTTTCTTT
d_gene: TRBD1; abundance: .; j_gene: TRBJ2-7; v_gene: TRBV19; CDR3aa: CASSSPAGGTYEQYF; CDR3nt: TGTGCCAGTAGTTCCCCCGCAGGGGGCACCTACGAGCAGTACTTC
d_gene: .; abundance: .; j_gene: TRBJ2-1; v_gene: TRBV7-9; CDR3aa: CASSLSTHNEQFF; CDR3nt: TGTGCCAGCAGCTTATCAACTCACAATGAGCAGTTCTTC
d_gene: TRBD2; abundance: .; j_gene: TRBJ2-5; v_gene: TRBV9; CDR3aa: CASSLAGAGETQYF; CDR3nt: TGTGCCAGCAGCCTCGCGGGAGCAGGGGAGACCCAGTACTTC
d_gene: .; abundance: .; j_gene: TRBJ1-3; v_gene: TRBV5-4; CDR3aa: CASPIPVPVSGTIYF; CDR3nt: TGTGCCAGCCCTATCCCGGTCCCCGTGTCGGGTACCATATATTTT
d_gene: .; abundance: .; j_gene: TRBJ2-7; v_gene: TRBV5-1; CDR3aa: CASSLDPSYEQYF; CDR3nt: TGCGCCAGCAGCCTAGATCCCTCCTACGAGCAGTACTTC
d_gene: .; abundance: .; j_gene: TRBJ2-1; v_gene: TRBV7-8; CDR3aa: CASSIGGVGLRYNEQFF; CDR3nt: TGTGCCAGCAGCATTGGCGGGGTGGGACTCCGATACAATGAGCAGTTCTTC
d_gene: .; abundance: few; j_gene: TRBJ2-1; v_gene: TRBV5-1; CDR3aa: CASSPEAPRVEEQFF; CDR3nt: TGCGCCAGTTCGCCAGAGGCCCCTCGGGTAGAGGAGCAGTTCTTC
d_gene: .; abundance: .; j_gene: TRBJ1-4; v_gene: TRBV6-6; CDR3aa: CASRSAGATAEKLFF; CDR3nt: TGTGCCAGCAGGTCGGCCGGAGCCACTGCTGAAAAACTGTTTTTT
d_gene: .; abundance: .; j_gene: TRBJ2-5; v_gene: TRBV28; CDR3aa: CASSLRGFVETQYF; CDR3nt: TGTGCCAGCAGTTTGAGGGGGTTCGTCGAGACCCAGTACTTC
d_gene: .; abundance: .; j_gene: TRBJ2-3; v_gene: TRBV7-5; CDR3aa: CARSFFGTDTDTQYF; CDR3nt: TGTGCCAGAAGCTTTTTCGGGACAGACACAGATACGCAGTATTTT
d_gene: .; abundance: .; j_gene: TRBJ2-7; v_gene: TRBV9; CDR3aa: CASSETQGPYEQYF; CDR3nt: TGTGCCAGCAGTGAAACCCAGGGCCCCTACGAGCAGTACTTC
d_gene: .; abundance: .; j_gene: TRBJ1-5; v_gene: TRBV2; CDR3aa: CASSPQTYNQPQHF; CDR3nt: TGTGCCAGCAGTCCCCAAACCTACAATCAGCCCCAGCATTTT
d_gene: .; abundance: .; j_gene: TRBJ2-3; v_gene: TRBV7-3; CDR3aa: CASRQTGQGDTQYF; CDR3nt: TGTGCCAGCCGACAGACAGGACAAGGGGATACGCAGTATTTT
d_gene: .; abundance: .; j_gene: TRBJ1-5; v_gene: TRBV10-3; CDR3aa: CAISEGPGNQPQHF; CDR3nt: TGTGCCATCAGTGAGGGGCCAGGAAATCAGCCCCAGCATTTT
d_gene: .; abundance: .; j_gene: TRBJ1-6; v_gene: TRBV6-4; CDR3aa: CASRRGEDSPLHF; CDR3nt: TGTGCCAGCAGACGCGGGGAGGATTCACCCCTCCACTTT
d_gene: .; abundance: once; j_gene: TRBJ2-2; v_gene: TRBV6-4; CDR3aa: CASKDEGAGELFF; CDR3nt: TGTGCCAGCAAAGACGAAGGGGCCGGGGAGCTGTTTTTT
d_gene: TRBD2; abundance: .; j_gene: TRBJ2-1; v_gene: TRBV23-1; CDR3aa: CASSHGRVAGGNEQFF; CDR3nt: TGCGCCAGCAGTCACGGTAGAGTAGCGGGAGGGAATGAGCAGTTCTTC
d_gene: .; abundance: .; j_gene: TRBJ1-1; v_gene: TRBV28; CDR3aa: CASSHPHGEGNTEAFF; CDR3nt: TGTGCCAGCAGCCATCCCCACGGGGAGGGGAACACTGAAGCTTTCTTT
d_gene: .; abundance: .; j_gene: TRBJ2-7; v_gene: TRBV7-3; CDR3aa: CASSLTVGQGPYEQYF; CDR3nt: TGTGCCAGCAGCTTAACAGTGGGCCAGGGCCCCTACGAGCAGTACTTC
d_gene: .; abundance: .; j_gene: TRBJ1-1; v_gene: TRBV28; CDR3aa: CASSTDYTEAFF; CDR3nt: TGTGCCAGCAGTACTGATTACACTGAAGCTTTCTTT
d_gene: .; abundance: .; j_gene: TRBJ1-2; v_gene: TRBV5-6; CDR3aa: CASSLGSLRGPYGYTF; CDR3nt: TGTGCCAGCAGCTTGGGTTCTCTCAGGGGCCCCTATGGCTACACCTTC
d_gene: TRBD1; abundance: .; j_gene: TRBJ1-6; v_gene: TRBV4-3; CDR3aa: CASSQGPPDRDSPLHF; CDR3nt: TGCGCCAGCAGCCAAGGTCCCCCGGACAGGGATTCACCCCTCCACTTT
d_gene: .; abundance: .; j_gene: TRBJ1-4; v_gene: TRBV19; CDR3aa: CASSSRGELFF; CDR3nt: TGTGCCAGTAGTTCCAGGGGAGAACTGTTTTTT
d_gene: .; abundance: .; j_gene: TRBJ1-2; v_gene: TRBV19; CDR3aa: CASSIGGTPLYGYTF; CDR3nt: TGTGCCAGTAGTATAGGGGGGACTCCCCTCTATGGCTACACCTTC
d_gene: TRBD1; abundance: .; j_gene: TRBJ2-7; v_gene: TRBV19; CDR3aa: CASSIQGATYEQYF; CDR3nt: TGTGCCAGTAGTATACAGGGGGCTACCTACGAGCAGTACTTC
d_gene: .; abundance: .; j_gene: TRBJ2-7; v_gene: TRBV9; CDR3aa: CASSVGSSGTASYEQYF; CDR3nt: TGTGCCAGCAGCGTAGGATCTTCCGGGACTGCTTCCTACGAGCAGTACTTC
d_gene: .; abundance: .; j_gene: TRBJ1-2; v_gene: TRBV9; CDR3aa: CASSPAGGSGGYTF; CDR3nt: TGTGCCAGCAGCCCAGCGGGGGGCTCCGGTGGCTACACCTTC
d_gene: .; abundance: .; j_gene: TRBJ1-2; v_gene: TRBV9; CDR3aa: CASTTLDRRGPGYGYTF; CDR3nt: TGTGCCAGCACTACTCTAGACAGGAGAGGACCTGGGTATGGCTACACCTTC
d_gene: TRBD1; abundance: .; j_gene: TRBJ1-1; v_gene: TRBV28; CDR3aa: CASSPLAGGLKNTEAFF; CDR3nt: TGTGCCAGCAGTCCCCTCGCAGGGGGGTTGAAGAACACTGAAGCTTTCTTT
d_gene: .; abundance: .; j_gene: TRBJ1-4; v_gene: TRBV6-1; CDR3aa: CASSEDRVLEKLFF; CDR3nt: TGTGCCAGCAGTGAAGACAGGGTATTGGAAAAACTGTTTTTT
d_gene: TRBD2; abundance: .; j_gene: TRBJ2-2; v_gene: TRBV6-2/TRBV6-3; CDR3aa: CASSSREVAGELFF; CDR3nt: TGTGCCAGCAGTTCCCGGGAGGTCGCCGGGGAGCTGTTTTTT